Below, one T cell receptor (beta chain) is given with its context. The length of the CDR3 is 11 residues. CDR1 and CDR2 from the germline V gene are SNHLY and FYNNEI. V was cut by 2 bases and J by 9 bases, with 5 bases left in between. This record comes from a study of blood T cell repertoires in COVID-19. The wider study: Some COVID-19 samples were acute and others convalescent; all came from the United States, Italy and Spain. Sources were T cells, B-cell-depleted T cells, or PBMCs; the material itself was cDNA or gDNA.

Methods used by the authors: Amplification of reference gene primers was used by the study to estimate nucleated cell counts. TCRdb's copy holds only in-frame clones and misses some; the assay was immunoSEQ multiplex PCR. The DNA was the basis for D and trimming; V, J and clone size are from that table. Of 200,000 to 300,000 clones in the sample, about 90% were seen once. The source material was peripheral blood. The chain employs TRBV2 and TRBJ2-1; D unclear. The TCR comes from a woman aged 25-40 years who had recovered from COVID-19. CDR3 coding DNA: TGTGCCAGCAGTGAATACGGTGAGCAGTTCTTC. This sequence encodes CASSEYGEQFF.